This TCR beta chain was sequenced for a study of Tregs in tolerant kidney transplant recipients. The method was immunoSEQ multiplex PCR; TCRdb's version includes in-frame clones alone and lacks a portion of them. Of more than 90,000 clones listed, around 91% are singletons. CDR1 is KGHSH, CDR2 LQKENI, per germline. The germline V and J ends were trimmed by 6 bases and 2 bases, with 10 bases remaining between them. The CDR3 loop spans 13 amino acids. The chain uses TRBV18 and TRBJ1-1; D uncertain. The sequenced sample was CD4+ T cells from blood. This TCR was recovered from a human donor in good health. The CDR3 protein is CASSRGTNTEAFF. CDR3 DNA sequence: TGTGCCAGCTCGCGGGGTACAAACACTGAAGCTTTCTTT. Complete variable domain (other parts from reference TRBV18 and TRBJ1-1): NAGVMQNPRHLVRRRGQEARLRCSPMKGHSHVYWYRQLPEEGLKFMVYLQKENIIDESGMPKERFSAEFPKEGPSILRIQQVVRGDSAAYFCASSRGTNTEAFFGQGTRLTVV.